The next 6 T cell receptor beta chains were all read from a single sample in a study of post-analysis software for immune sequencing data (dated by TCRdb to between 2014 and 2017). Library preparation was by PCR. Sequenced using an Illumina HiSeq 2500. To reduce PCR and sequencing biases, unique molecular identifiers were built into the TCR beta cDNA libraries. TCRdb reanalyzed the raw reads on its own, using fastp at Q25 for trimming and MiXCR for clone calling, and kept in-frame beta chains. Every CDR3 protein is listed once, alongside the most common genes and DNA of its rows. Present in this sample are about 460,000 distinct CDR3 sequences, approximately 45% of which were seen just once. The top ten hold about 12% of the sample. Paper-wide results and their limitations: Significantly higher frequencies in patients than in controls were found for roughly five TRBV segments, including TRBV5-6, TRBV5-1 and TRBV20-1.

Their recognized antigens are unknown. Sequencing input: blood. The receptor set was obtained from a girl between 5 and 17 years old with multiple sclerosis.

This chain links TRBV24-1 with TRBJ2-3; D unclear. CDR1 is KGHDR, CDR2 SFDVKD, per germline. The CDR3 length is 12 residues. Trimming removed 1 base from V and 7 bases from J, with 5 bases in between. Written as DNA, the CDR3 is TGTGCCACCAGTGATTTAGTTAATACGCAGTATTTT. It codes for CATSDLVNTQYF.

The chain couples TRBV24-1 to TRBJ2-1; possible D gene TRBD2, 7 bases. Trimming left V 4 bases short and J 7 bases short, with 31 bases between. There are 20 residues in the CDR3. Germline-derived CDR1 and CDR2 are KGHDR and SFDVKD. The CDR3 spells CATSDPIGGPAPGGGNEQFF. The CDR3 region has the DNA TGTGCCACCAGTGACCCCATCGGGGGCCCCGCACCGGGAGGCGGAAATGAGCAGTTCTTC.

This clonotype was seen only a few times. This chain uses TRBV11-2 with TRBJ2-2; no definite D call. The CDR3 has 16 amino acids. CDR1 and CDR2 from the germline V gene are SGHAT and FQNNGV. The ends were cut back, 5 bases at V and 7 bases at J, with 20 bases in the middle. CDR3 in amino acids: CASSPTQVPGHGELFF. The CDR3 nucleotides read TGTGCCAGCAGCCCAACCCAGGTCCCGGGTCACGGGGAGCTGTTTTTT.

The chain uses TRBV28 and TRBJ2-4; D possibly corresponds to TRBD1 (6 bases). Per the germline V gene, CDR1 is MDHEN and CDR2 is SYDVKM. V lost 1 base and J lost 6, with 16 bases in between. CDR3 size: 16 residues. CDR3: CASSLSSMGAGNIQYF. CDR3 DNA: TGTGCCAGCAGTTTATCCTCGATGGGGGCCGGAAACATTCAGTACTTC.

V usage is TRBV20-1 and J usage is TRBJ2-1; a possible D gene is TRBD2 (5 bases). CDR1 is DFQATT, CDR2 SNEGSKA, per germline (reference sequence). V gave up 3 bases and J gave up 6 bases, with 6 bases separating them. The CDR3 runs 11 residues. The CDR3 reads CSARDFNEQFF. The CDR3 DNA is TGCAGTGCTAGGGACTTCAATGAGCAGTTCTTC.

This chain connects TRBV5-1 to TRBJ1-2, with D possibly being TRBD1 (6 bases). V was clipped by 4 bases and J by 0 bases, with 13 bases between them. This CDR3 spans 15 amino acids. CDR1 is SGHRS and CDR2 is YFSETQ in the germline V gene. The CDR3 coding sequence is TGCGCCAGCAGCCCGGACAGCCATGCTAACTATGGCTACACCTTC. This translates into CASSPDSHANYGYTF.